This T cell receptor (beta chain) was found in a study of blood T cells in healthy people across ages. Germline loops: CDR1 SGHTA, CDR2 FQGNSA. There are 15 residues in the CDR3. Together with a sample-barcoded 5' primer, a J-beta primer mix was included in a second PCR lasting roughly 6 to 12 cycles. TCRdb used MiXCR to reprocess the 5' RACE reads, holding one entry per CDR3 protein. This sample yields 750,000 to 850,000 distinct CDR3 sequences, of which around 25% are seen a single time; roughly 3.5% belongs to the top ten. This clonotype turned up a few times. One end of the junction varies from germline; a read error may be responsible. These records were also assigned to another study, of T cells of mothers and their children. As that study records: The overlap seen between related mothers and children slightly exceeded that of unrelated pairs, though not significantly.

The chain carries TRBV7-2 and TRBJ2-1, with D unclear. The sequence was obtained from a boy aged 5 to 17 in good health. The sequencing input was blood. CDR3 region: CASSFGPSSCNEQFF. CDR3 DNA: TGTGCCAGCAGCTTTGGTCCAAGTTCCTGCAATGAGCAGTTCTTC.